The entry below gives a single T cell receptor (beta chain) sequence along with its context. The entry originates in a study of T cell changes during pregnancy in multiple sclerosis. Data came from immunoSEQ multiplex PCR; TCRdb stores just in-frame clones and leaves some out. The sample shows around 48,000 clones, over 85% of them seen only once. CDR1 is MGHRA and CDR2 is YSYEKL in the germline V gene. The CDR3 spans 14 residues. V shed 1 base and J 4 bases; nucleotides not matched to a gene: 3. The receptor's source is a female donor with multiple sclerosis, enrolled in a pregnancy study. The genes are TRBV4-1 and TRBJ1-1, with 7 bases matching TRBD1. The sample in question was CD8+ T cells from peripheral blood mononuclear cells, obtained before pregnancy. The CDR3 DNA reads as TGCGCCAGCAGCCAAGTCACAGGGGCCACTGAAGCTTTCTTT. It translates to CASSQVTGATEAFF.